This entry lists 29 T cell receptor beta chains sequenced from one sample in a study of PD-L1 blockade in urothelial cancer. Only in-frame clones appear in the TCRdb table, and some are missing; sequencing was by immunoSEQ multiplex PCR. The table records 45,000 to 50,000 clones, about 87% of them present only once. The input for sequencing was PBMCs, taken around atezolizumab (anti-PD-L1) treatment. These receptors were obtained from a man older than 75 with urothelial cancer.

The chain recombines TRBV19 with TRBJ2-5, with 10 bases aligning to TRBD2. The germline V gene encodes CDR1 LNHDA and CDR2 SQIVND (reference sequence). The CDR3 has 16 amino acids. Unmatched junction bases numbered 6, after V lost 1 base and J lost 4 bases. The CDR3 here is CASSIGLAGVGETQYF. For the CDR3, the DNA is TGTGCCAGTAGTATAGGGCTAGCGGGAGTAGGAGAGACCCAGTACTTC.

This sequence joins TRBV10-1 and TRBJ2-2, with 7 positions matching TRBD2. Germline V gene lookup returns CDR1 WNHNN and CDR2 SYGVQD (reference sequence). The V and J ends lost 6 bases and 0 bases, in that order; junction bases with no gene match: 13. The CDR3 runs 18 residues. The CDR3 spells CASRVELAHKSNTGELFF. The CDR3, as DNA: TGCGCCAGCAGGGTAGAACTAGCGCATAAATCGAACACCGGGGAGCTGTTTTTT.

The chain couples TRBV28 to TRBJ2-7, with TRBD1 matching 9 bases. CDR3 length: 15 residues. Trimming cost V 5 bases and J 2 bases; bases outside gene matches: 7. Germline V gene sequence: CDR1 MDHEN, CDR2 SYDVKM. CDR3 in DNA: TGTGCCAGCAGTCCCTGGGACAGGGCGGCCTACGAGCAGTACTTC. Protein product: CASSPWDRAAYEQYF.

J is TRBJ2-1 and V is TRBV25-1, with D possibly TRBD1 on 6 matching bases. The germline V gene encodes CDR1 MGHDK and CDR2 SYGVNS. This CDR3 is 14 amino acids long. V was pared by 7 bases and J by 10 bases, with 20 bases between. CDR3 protein: CASKKRGIREEQFF. CDR3 DNA: TGTGCCAGCAAAAAAAGGGGGATTAGAGAAGAGCAGTTCTTC.

This clone showed up just once. The chain combines TRBV7-7 with TRBJ2-7, with 13 bases identical to TRBD2. V was pared by 1 base and J by 0 bases, with 18 bases of the junction left unmatched. There are 22 residues in the CDR3. CDR1 and CDR2 from the germline V gene are SSHAT and FNYEAQ (reference sequence). As DNA, the CDR3 is TGTGCCAGCAGCTTAGGGACAGACTTAGGACTAGCGGGAGTATTAACCTCCTACGAGCAGTACTTC. It is translated as CASSLGTDLGLAGVLTSYEQYF.

This clone was found a few times. This sequence joins TRBV19 and TRBJ2-2; D possibly corresponds to TRBD1 (7 bases). CDR3 length: 14 residues. V shed 8 bases and J shed 4 bases, with 14 bases lying between them. Germline CDR1 LNHDA, CDR2 SQIVND (reference sequence). The CDR3 coding sequence is TGTGCCAGTTCAAGACAGGGAGGCACCGGGGAGCTGTTTTTT. As protein: CASSRQGGTGELFF.

This chain uses TRBV5-6 with TRBJ2-5; maybe TRBD1 (5 bases). Trimming cost V 5 bases and J 1 base, with 6 bases left between them. There are 12 residues in the CDR3. Germline values: CDR1 SGHDT, CDR2 YYEEEE. The CDR3 DNA reads as TGTGCCAGCAGAAGGGGCCAAGAGACCCAGTACTTC. Amino acid sequence: CASRRGQETQYF.

The chain joins TRBV28 to TRBJ2-2; perhaps TRBD1 as D (6 bases). Germline CDR1 is MDHEN and CDR2 is SYDVKM. V lost 2 bases and J 4 bases, leaving 11 bases between the germline ends. This CDR3 comprises 15 residues. CDR3 sequence: CASSLTGKITGELFF. In DNA, the CDR3 is TGTGCCAGCAGTTTAACAGGGAAGATCACCGGGGAGCTGTTTTTT.

The V call is TRBV5-8, the J call TRBJ1-1; D is possibly TRBD1 (6 bases). Germline assignment: CDR1 SGHTS and CDR2 YDEGEE. The V end was cut by 6 bases, the J end by 0 bases, with 12 bases between. The CDR3 is 14 amino acids. DNA of the CDR3: TGTGCCAGCATCCGGGGGGCCCTGAACACTGAAGCTTTCTTT. Protein sequence: CASIRGALNTEAFF.

J is TRBJ2-3 and V is TRBV6-4; 10 nucleotides line up with TRBD1. Germline V lookup: CDR1 MRHNA, CDR2 SNTAGT. With 3 bases clipped from V and 5 bases from J, the junction kept 5 bases outside the gene matches. The length of the CDR3 is 15 residues. CDR3 in amino acids: CASSEYRTGGDTQYF. The CDR3 bases are TGTGCCAGCAGTGAATACCGGACAGGGGGAGATACGCAGTATTTT.

The V and J genes are TRBV7-9 and TRBJ2-3; 7 bases are shared with TRBD2. V shed 2 bases, J shed 2 bases, and the junction held 4 bases outside the gene matches. Germline loops: CDR1 SEHNR, CDR2 FQNEAQ (reference sequence). The CDR3 spans 15 residues. CDR3 residues: CASSLQRDLTDTQYF. The CDR3 DNA reads TGTGCCAGCAGCTTACAGCGGGACCTCACAGATACGCAGTATTTT.

In this sample, this clone turned up a few times. This rearrangement joins TRBV2 to TRBJ2-7, with 10 bases aligning to TRBD1. This CDR3 contains 13 residues. Trimming removed 6 bases from V and 8 bases from J; junction bases left unmatched: 7. Germline assignment: CDR1 SNHLY and CDR2 FYNNEI. The CDR3 region has the DNA TGTGCCAGCAGCTTCGGGACAGGGGAGAAGCAGTACTTC. Translated: CASSFGTGEKQYF.

Here the CDR3 reads CASSPGGGWYEQYF. CDR3 DNA: TGTGCCAGCTCACCAGGTGGGGGCTGGTACGAGCAGTACTTC. The chain uses TRBV18 and TRBJ2-7; tentative D call: TRBD1 (6 bases). The V gene's germline CDR1 is KGHSH and CDR2 LQKENI. CDR3 size: 14 residues. The germline V and J ends were trimmed by 2 bases and 4 bases, with 12 bases remaining between them. Full variable domain (remainder filled in from reference TRBV18 and TRBJ2-7): NAGVMQNPRHLVRRRGQEARLRCSPMKGHSHVYWYRQLPEEGLKFMVYLQKENIIDESGMPKERFSAEFPKEGPSILRIQQVVRGDSAAYFCASSPGGGWYEQYFGPGTRLTVT.

The chain recombines TRBV7-9 with TRBJ2-5; TRBD2 agrees at 7 bases. Germline CDR1 and CDR2: SEHNR and FQNEAQ (reference sequence). Trimming removed 1 base from V and 2 bases from J; junction bases left unmatched: 1. The CDR3 length is 14 residues. CDR3 DNA sequence: TGTGCCAGCAGCTTAGGCGGGGGACAAGAGACCCAGTACTTC. Residues: CASSLGGGQETQYF. The full variable domain, rest sourced from reference TRBV7-9 and TRBJ2-5, is DTGVSQNPRHKITKRGQNVTFRCDPISEHNRLYWYRQTLGQGPEFLTYFQNEAQLEKSRLLSDRFSAERPKGSFSTLEIQRTEQGDSAMYLCASSLGGGQETQYFGPGTRLLVL.

The chain employs TRBV29-1 and TRBJ2-1; D is possibly TRBD2 (6 bases). Per the germline V gene, CDR1 is SQVTM and CDR2 is ANQGSEA. The CDR3 length is 11 residues. V shed 7 bases and J shed 15 bases, with 19 bases lying between them. Here the CDR3 reads CSARDQGGLFF. The CDR3 DNA follows: TGCAGCGCCCGGGACCAGGGAGGACTGTTCTTC.

V gene TRBV2 combines with J gene TRBJ2-1; 8 bases match TRBD1. The CDR3 sequence is 16 residues long. The J segment lost 0 bases and the V segment lost 6 bases, leaving 7 bases of the junction unmatched. CDR1 is SNHLY, CDR2 FYNNEI, per germline. Here the CDR3 DNA reads TGTGCCAGCAGAGACCCGACAGGGGTCTCCTACAATGAGCAGTTCTTC. This translates into CASRDPTGVSYNEQFF. Together with reference TRBV2 and TRBJ2-1, the CDR3 gives the full variable domain: EPEVTQTPSHQVTQMGQEVILRCVPISNHLYFYWYRQILGQKVEFLVSFYNNEISEKSEIFDDQFSVERPDGSNFTLKIRSTKLEDSAMYFCASRDPTGVSYNEQFFGPGTRLTVL.

The chain combines TRBV5-6 with TRBJ2-1; 8 bases agree with TRBD1. V lost 5 bases to trimming and J lost 2 bases; unmatched junction nucleotides: 6. Germline V gives CDR1 SGHDT, CDR2 YYEEEE. The CDR3 length is 15 residues. For the CDR3, the DNA is TGTGCCAGCAGATATACGACAGGGGCCTACAATGAGCAGTTCTTC. Encoded protein: CASRYTTGAYNEQFF.

The gene calls are TRBV10-3 and TRBJ2-7; TRBD1 matches 7 bases. The V gene's germline CDR1 is ENHRY and CDR2 SYGVKD. J lost 0 bases, V lost 10 bases, and 6 bases had no gene match. The CDR3 loop spans 13 amino acids. The CDR3 nucleotides are TGTGCCACCCGGGACAGTGACTCCTACGAGCAGTACTTC. Translating gives CATRDSDSYEQYF.

The chain links TRBV5-1 to TRBJ2-3, with a possible D match to TRBD2 (5 bases). Trimming shortened V by 2 bases and J by 4 bases, and 17 bases separated the two germline ends. The CDR3 length is 16 residues. Germline V gene sequence: CDR1 SGHRS, CDR2 YFSETQ. Written as DNA, the CDR3 is TGCGCCAGCAGCTTAGGAGGTTCAGCGCGATCAGATACGCAGTATTTT. Its protein is CASSLGGSARSDTQYF. The entire variable domain, with the rest obtained from reference TRBV5-1 and TRBJ2-3, is as follows: KAGVTQTPRYLIKTRGQQVTLSCSPISGHRSVSWYQQTPGQGLQFLFEYFSETQRNKGNFPGRFSGRQFSNSRSEMNVSTLELGDSALYLCASSLGGSARSDTQYFGPGTRLTVL.

The rearrangement joins TRBV18 to TRBJ2-7, with 9 bases fitting TRBD2. The CDR3 is 14 residues long. Germline values: CDR1 KGHSH, CDR2 LQKENI. The V gene end was trimmed by 0 bases and the J gene end by 5 bases; junction bases not matched to a gene: 2. CDR3 sequence reads: CASSPPSGSHEQYF. CDR3 in DNA: TGTGCCAGCTCACCACCTAGCGGGAGTCACGAGCAGTACTTC.

The chain is built from TRBV10-2 and TRBJ1-5; TRBD1 agrees at 9 bases. V gave up 8 bases and J gave up 9 bases; unmatched junction bases: 14. Germline CDR1 reads WSHSY; CDR2 reads SAAADI. The CDR3 is 15 amino acids. The chain's CDR3 is CASASRGTGTWPQHF. The CDR3 region has the DNA TGCGCCAGCGCTTCACGCGGGACAGGGACCTGGCCCCAGCATTTT.

This clone has more than one count but fewer than ten. The rearrangement joins TRBV10-3 to TRBJ1-5; 7 bases map to TRBD1. The CDR3 is 14 residues long. V lost 5 bases to trimming and J lost 4 bases; unmatched junction nucleotides: 5. Germline values: CDR1 ENHRY, CDR2 SYGVKD. The chain's CDR3 is CAISPTGMNQPQHF. The CDR3 DNA is TGTGCCATCAGTCCGACAGGGATGAATCAGCCCCAGCATTTT.

The gene calls are TRBV5-6 and TRBJ1-1; D is undetermined. With 1 base removed from V and 4 bases from J, the gap between germline ends came to 8 bases. The CDR3 is 13 amino acids. Germline assignment: CDR1 SGHDT and CDR2 YYEEEE. The CDR3 is CASSLYSPTEAFF. Here the CDR3 DNA reads TGTGCCAGCAGCTTGTACTCCCCCACTGAAGCTTTCTTT. Full variable domain (missing parts from reference TRBV5-6 and TRBJ1-1): DAGVTQSPTHLIKTRGQQVTLRCSPKSGHDTVSWYQQALGQGPQFIFQYYEEEERQRGNFPDRFSGHQFPNYSSELNVNALLLGDSALYLCASSLYSPTEAFFGQGTRLTVV.

The chain links TRBV5-1 to TRBJ2-1; TRBD1 might be the D (6 bases). The V and J ends lost 0 bases and 7 bases respectively, with 14 bases between them. The CDR3 has 15 residues. The V gene's germline CDR1 is SGHRS and CDR2 YFSETQ. DNA for the CDR3: TGCGCCAGCAGCTTGGCCGCAGGGGCGTCAAATGAGCAGTTCTTC. It is translated as CASSLAAGASNEQFF.

The V gene is TRBV5-1, the J gene TRBJ1-4, with D possibly TRBD1 on 5 matching bases. The CDR3 loop spans 17 amino acids. Germline assignment: CDR1 SGHRS and CDR2 YFSETQ. V was cut by 0 bases and J by 5 bases, with 17 bases left in between. CDR3 in amino acids: CASSLASGAGINEKLFF. In DNA, the CDR3 is TGCGCCAGCAGCTTGGCGAGCGGGGCGGGGATCAATGAAAAACTGTTTTTT.

The chain combines TRBV19 with TRBJ2-1; TRBD1 aligns across 7 bases. The junction had 9 bases not matched to a gene; V was cut back by 6 bases and J by 7 bases. Germline CDR1 and CDR2: LNHDA and SQIVND (reference sequence). The CDR3 is 14 residues long. Here the CDR3 DNA reads TGTGCCAGTAGCACGGACAGGAGAGAGAATGAGCAGTTCTTC. Translation: CASSTDRRENEQFF.

This chain connects TRBV5-4 to TRBJ2-1, with 9 positions matching TRBD2. This CDR3 contains 15 residues. Germline CDR1 is SGHNT and CDR2 is YYREEE (reference sequence). J was trimmed by 6 bases and V by 0 bases; bases with no gene match: 4. The CDR3 loop is CASSLGGLAANEQFF. The CDR3 coding sequence is TGTGCCAGCAGCTTGGGGGGACTAGCAGCCAATGAGCAGTTCTTC.

V gene TRBV6-5 combines with J gene TRBJ2-3, with 7 positions matching TRBD1. The CDR3 has 15 amino acids. After removal of 7 bases from V and 0 bases from J, the junction contained 7 bases not matched to a gene. Germline V lookup: CDR1 MNHEY, CDR2 SVGAGI. The DNA for the CDR3 is TGTGCCAGCAACAGGGGTTTTGCTAGCACAGATACGCAGTATTTT. This sequence encodes CASNRGFASTDTQYF.

Only one count was recorded for this clone. V gene TRBV7-8 combines with J gene TRBJ2-1; D may be TRBD1 (6 bases). This CDR3 is built from 12 residues. Germline V lookup: CDR1 SGHVS, CDR2 FQNEAQ. V dropped 6 bases and J dropped 9 bases, with 12 bases sitting between them. The CDR3 reads CASRWGLGEQFF. The DNA of the CDR3 is TGTGCCAGCAGATGGGGGCTGGGTGAGCAGTTCTTC.